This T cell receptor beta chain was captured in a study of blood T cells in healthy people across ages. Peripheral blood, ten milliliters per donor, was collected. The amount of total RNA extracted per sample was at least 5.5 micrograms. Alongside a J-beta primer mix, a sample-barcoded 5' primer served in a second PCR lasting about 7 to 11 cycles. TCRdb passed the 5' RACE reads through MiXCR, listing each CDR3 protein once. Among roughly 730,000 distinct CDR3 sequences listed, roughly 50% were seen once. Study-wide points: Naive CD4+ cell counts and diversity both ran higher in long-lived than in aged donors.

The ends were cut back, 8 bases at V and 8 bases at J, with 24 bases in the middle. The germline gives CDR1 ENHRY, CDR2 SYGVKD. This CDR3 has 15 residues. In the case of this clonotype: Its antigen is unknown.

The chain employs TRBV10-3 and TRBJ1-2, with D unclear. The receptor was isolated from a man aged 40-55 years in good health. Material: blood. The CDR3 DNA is TGTGCCATCGTCGAGACCTCCCATCCAGACGGGGGCTACACCTTC. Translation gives CAIVETSHPDGGYTF.